This TCR beta chain emerged from a study of glioma-infiltrating T cells after dendritic cell vaccination. The time point is: after dendritic cell vaccination, including at tumor progression/relapse. Germline CDR1 reads SGDLS; CDR2 reads YYNGEE. Trimming removed 4 bases from V and 5 bases from J; junction bases left unmatched: 9. The CDR3 has 14 amino acids. Here immunoSEQ multiplex PCR was the method, and the copy in TCRdb shows in-frame clones only, minus some. The data show 99,000 or so clones, around 80% seen once. The source material was blood, sampled after dendritic cell vaccination. The chain has TRBV9 and TRBJ2-7, with 7 bases aligning to TRBD2. The source of this sequence is a human donor with glioblastoma. In DNA, the CDR3 is TGTGCCAGCAGCATTGGACTAGGCGGCGACGAGCAGTACTTC. It is translated as CASSIGLGGDEQYF.